The clone carrying this T cell receptor (beta chain) was picked up a small number of times. Its antigen is currently unknown. The authors made cDNA by 5'RACE with 10-nucleotide random UMIs. From the 5' RACE reads, TCRdb called clonotypes with MiXCR, one entry per CDR3 protein. Of tens of thousands of distinct CDR3 sequences listed, around 14% are singletons. The data stem from a study of neurological immune-mediated disorders. Overall study findings and caveats: HTLV-1-associated myelopathy led in TCR clonal expansion, while multiple sclerosis ranked lowest, below healthy controls. Private repertoires in all groups were suggested by the absence of shared CDR3 amino acid sequences among expanded clones across subjects.

The time point: longitudinal time-point 2. The sequencing sample was made of PBMCs. The receptor was isolated from a female donor with HTLV-1-associated myelopathy (HAM/TSP).

Here the CDR3 reads CASSLYRAYGAYNEQFF. DNA for the CDR3: TGTGCCAGCAGCTTGTACCGGGCGTACGGGGCTTACAATGAGCAGTTCTTC. V and J are TRBV5-6 and TRBJ2-1, with D tentatively TRBD1 or TRBD2 (5 bases each). CDR1 is SGHDT, CDR2 YYEEEE, per germline. V was trimmed by 1 base and J by 4 bases, leaving 18 bases between them. This CDR3 has 17 residues.